This T cell receptor beta chain was sequenced for a study of T cells in Graves' hyperthyroidism and ophthalmopathy (dated by TCRdb to about 2019). Study-wide context: Peripheral blood was sampled at the time of initial diagnosis, prior to any treatment. Prospective prediction of ophthalmopathy was tested in an independent validation cohort consisting of under 20 hyperthyroidism patients and more than 15 patients who later progressed to ophthalmopathy. A discovery cohort of around 98 patients, roughly 45 with Graves' ophthalmopathy and over 55 with stable Graves' hyperthyroidism, was used to find distinguishing TCR V-J signatures. Thyroid tissue and blood T-cell repertoires from six Graves' hyperthyroidism patients were also compared in the study. The 75 to 100 discovery patients were randomly split 7:3 into training and test sets. After sampling, hyperthyroidism patients received methimazole starting at 30 mg daily, and ophthalmopathy patients received high-dose intravenous methylprednisolone. TCR Vbeta CDR3 sequencing of roughly 140 peripheral blood samples (around 45 ophthalmopathy, around 80 hyperthyroidism and roughly 17 progressor patients) is reported in the paper. The paper's findings and limits, for the study overall: Most expanded thyroid clonotypes (frequency above 0.001) were also detected in blood, a finding suggesting that blood repertoires may reflect thyroid immune responses. In validation, the model predicted progression to ophthalmopathy with just under 71% sensitivity and approximately 74% specificity, a median of around 6.6 months before onset. Ophthalmopathy was separated from stable hyperthyroidism by a 13 V-J signature model, with roughly 88% sensitivity and about 81% specificity obtained in cross-validation and 80%/75% obtained in testing. Sample size was not statistically predetermined, and investigators were not blinded to group allocation.

In the ophthalmopathy patients, disease was moderately to severely active, with a Clinical Activity Score of 3 or more, a NOSPECS grade of 4 or more, and a duration of less than 3 months. Exclusion was applied to patients with uncontrolled infections, other autoimmune diseases, pregnancy or lactation. Clinical symptoms, serum thyroxine and TRAb, thyroid ultrasound, and orbital computed tomography formed the basis for the diagnoses. PBMCs were isolated from around 10 ml of fresh peripheral blood by Ficoll-Paque density gradient centrifugation. Trizol reagent was used to extract total RNA, and RNA quality was then checked on an Agilent 2100 Bioanalyzer. The TCR beta CDR3 regions were amplified from the RNA transcripts. The TCR CDR3 was subjected to a first round of RT-PCR using the HTBI primer set and the Qiagen OneStep RT-PCR kit. Libraries were constructed in a second round of multiplex PCR, after which size selection and purification were carried out. Sequencing of the libraries was done on an Illumina HiSeq2000 using paired-end 100 bp reads. Per the authors' processing: SOAPnuke was used to process the raw data, removing reads that contained adapters or uncalled bases, had a mean Phred below 15, or lacked an exact match to the constant primer or identifier. High-quality paired reads were merged with COPE v1.2.5, and unique nucleotide sequences were defined as clonotypes. Clonotypes were aligned to IMGT TRBV, TRBD and TRBJ reference segments using MiTCR v1.1. Only V-J combinations with frequency above 0.0001, covering 99% to 99.2% of repertoires, were analysed. The TCS score was defined as the ratio of F50 (clonal expansion) to E x V (chaos), calculated using BLOSUM62-based TCRdist between CDR3 peptides within each V-J. Welch's t-statistics and random forest reduced fewer than 550 V-J features to roughly 13, which were used in a naive Bayes classifier (R e1071). TCRdb reprocessing: public reads trimmed at Q25 with fastp, clones called with MiXCR, in-frame beta chains kept. CDR3 protein duplicates are merged, each entry listing the most common genes and DNA. For this entry, the V and J calls and clone size follow TCRdb and not the study's own pipeline. This sample comprises about half a million distinct CDR3 sequences, less than 25% of them detected only once. About 11% of the sample lies in the top ten.

CDR1 is given as MDHEN and CDR2 as SYDVKM, both from the germline V gene. Here V drops 5 bases and J drops 4 bases, and the junction holds 7 bases not matched to any gene. From the cysteine up to the phenylalanine, the CDR3 has a length of 14 residues. Only CDR3 DNA remains: 42 bases, in frame from the first base. In this sample, this clonotype turned up many times. No antigen is known for it. No base-level quality is on record; no much larger clone is a single base apart. This receptor chain uses TRBV28 and TRBJ1-2, with 7 middle bases fitting TRBD1. Sequencing used blood. The receptor was isolated from a woman aged 25-40 years with Graves' ophthalmopathy. The bases are TGTGCCAGCAGTGGGCCGGGGACAGCCTATGGCTACACCTTC. Translated, this gives CASSGPGTAYGYTF.